The 12 T cell receptor beta chains given below trace back to one sample, sequenced in a study of T cells after yellow fever vaccination (dated by TCRdb to the late 2010s). The treatment or condition tag for this specimen amounts to: live attenuated yellow fever vaccine strain. Receptor amplification or capture employed 5' RACE. Sequencing took place on an Illumina NovaSeq 6000. Using fastp trimming at Q25 and MiXCR clonotype assembly, TCRdb reanalyzed the public sequencing data and kept in-frame beta chains. Merged by CDR3 protein, the rows form single entries marked with the most common genes and DNA. The sample table records around 250,000 distinct CDR3 sequences; about 5.2% of these occur just once. Of the sample, more than 3% falls within the top ten clones. The sequencing used CD4+ T cells sorted from PBMCs, collected on the day of the yellow fever booster vaccination. The source is a man in his late teens or twenties who received the YFV17D yellow fever vaccine.

J is TRBJ1-2 and V is TRBV12-3 or TRBV12-4, with 7 bases that match TRBD1. This CDR3 is 14 amino acids long. Trimming removed 4 bases from V and 0 bases from J; junction bases left unmatched: 2. The CDR3 coding sequence is TGTGCCAGCAGTTCAGGGGGTTCTAACTATGGCTACACCTTC. Residues: CASSSGGSNYGYTF.

The chain uses TRBV12-3 or TRBV12-4 and TRBJ2-1; TRBD2 aligns across 8 bases. CDR3 size: 17 residues. The J segment lost 7 bases and the V segment lost 6 bases, leaving 17 bases of the junction unmatched. The CDR3 loop reads CASSPSGVAGGYNEQFF. The CDR3 DNA reads TGTGCCAGCAGCCCCTCCGGGGTGGCGGGGGGTTATAATGAGCAGTTCTTC.

The V call is TRBV7-2, the J call TRBJ2-3, with D possibly being TRBD1 or TRBD2 (6 bases each). Germline CDR1 and CDR2: SGHTA and FQGNSA. The V and J ends lost 2 bases and 1 base respectively, with 13 bases between them. The CDR3 contains 16 residues. The CDR3 DNA follows: TGTGCCAGCAGCTTACTGGGGGGCGCAGGCACAGATACGCAGTATTTT. As protein: CASSLLGGAGTDTQYF.

This clonotype was observed many times. The chain carries TRBV18 and TRBJ2-3, with TRBD2 identical over 8 bases. The ends lost 2 bases at V and 0 bases at J; junction bases unmatched: 16. Germline values: CDR1 KGHSH, CDR2 LQKENI. This CDR3 region has 20 residues. The CDR3 DNA reads as TGTGCCAGCTCACCAAGGTTGGTAGCGGGAAGACTACTAAGCACAGATACGCAGTATTTT. Amino acids: CASSPRLVAGRLLSTDTQYF.

This clonotype was seen a handful of times. The rearrangement joins TRBV6-5 to TRBJ2-7, with D possibly being TRBD1 (6 bases). V was cut by 0 bases and J by 2 bases, with 8 bases left in between. The CDR3 is made up of 14 amino acids. Looked up from germline, CDR1 is MNHEY and CDR2 is SVGAGI. CDR3 loop: CASSYSTGAYEQYF. Written as DNA, the CDR3 is TGTGCCAGCAGTTACTCGACAGGCGCCTACGAGCAGTACTTC.

This clonotype was seen a few times. J is TRBJ2-3 and V is TRBV29-1; 7 bases are shared with TRBD2. Losses at the gene ends were 5 bases for V and 1 base for J; bases not matched to a gene: 3. This CDR3 is 13 amino acids long. Per the germline V gene, CDR1 is SQVTM and CDR2 is ANQGSEA. The CDR3 nucleotides read TGCAGCGTTACGGGGGGTGGCACAGATACGCAGTATTTT. Amino acid sequence: CSVTGGGTDTQYF.

This clonotype was seen only a few times. A read error may account for a junction end that differs from germline. This rearrangement joins TRBV7-7 to TRBJ2-3; D is possibly TRBD1 (6 bases). The germline CDR1 and CDR2 sequences are SSHAT and FNYEAQ (reference sequence). The CDR3 has 16 residues. The CDR3 coding sequence is TGTGCTAGCAGCCCCCGGACAGACCTTCGCACAGATACGCAGTATTTT. Its protein product is CASSPRTDLRTDTQYF.

This chain links TRBV27 with TRBJ2-5, with no clear D. Trimming pared 7 bases from V and 5 bases from J, leaving 20 bases between. Germline CDR1 MNHEY, CDR2 SMNVEV (reference sequence). The CDR3 has 15 amino acids. CDR3 protein: CASTEVGNGRETQYF. The CDR3, as DNA: TGTGCCAGCACAGAGGTAGGGAACGGTCGGGAGACCCAGTACTTC.

The gene calls are TRBV20-1 and TRBJ2-3; 9 bases fit TRBD2. The CDR3 contains 16 residues. Unmatched junction bases numbered 12, after V lost 4 bases and J lost 4 bases. Germline CDR1 reads DFQATT; CDR2 reads SNEGSKA (reference sequence). The CDR3 protein is CSATAGASGTSDTQYF. DNA for the CDR3: TGCAGTGCTACGGCCGGGGCTAGCGGGACCTCAGATACGCAGTATTTT.

This clonotype was found a few times. The rearrangement links TRBV4-3 to TRBJ1-1, with D hard to call. From germline, CDR1 is LGHNA and CDR2 YSLEER. This CDR3 has 18 amino acids. Trimming removed 0 bases at V and 6 bases at J, with 23 bases between. The CDR3 nucleotides are TGCGCCAGCAGCCAAGAAGGTGCTTCGACGTTCAAAGGGCCTGAAGCTTTCTTT. Translated: CASSQEGASTFKGPEAFF.

The rearrangement joins TRBV30 to TRBJ1-4; D is undetermined. Looked up from germline, CDR1 is GTSNPN and CDR2 is SVGIG (reference sequence). V lost 4 bases and J 6 bases, leaving 15 bases between the germline ends. This CDR3 is built from 14 residues. The CDR3 here is CAWNLKGADEKLFF. CDR3 sequence (DNA): TGTGCCTGGAACCTCAAGGGAGCGGATGAAAAACTGTTTTTT.

The table lists this clonotype with many counts. V is TRBV12-3 or TRBV12-4 and J is TRBJ1-5; 7 bases align to TRBD1. V trimming: 6 bases; J trimming: 6 bases; junction bases outside the gene matches: 8. The CDR3 length is 14 residues. The CDR3 reads CASRQTGIGQPQHF. CDR3 DNA: TGTGCCAGCAGACAGACAGGGATCGGTCAGCCCCAGCATTTT.